One and the same sample provided the 25 T cell receptor beta chains below, sequenced in a study of blood T cell repertoires in COVID-19. Clones were sequenced by immunoSEQ multiplex PCR, and TCRdb holds only the in-frame ones, with some missing. The sample lists about 270,000 clones; 86% were seen once. Specimen: peripheral blood. These receptors were obtained from a man aged 40-49 years with active or convalescent COVID-19.

V and J are TRBV24-1 and TRBJ2-3; TRBD2 might be the D (6 bases). The CDR3 loop spans 16 amino acids. Germline-derived CDR1 and CDR2 are KGHDR and SFDVKD. The V gene lost 1 base and the J gene lost 0 bases, with 10 bases spanning the gap. This CDR3 reads CATSDFNRESTDTQYF. The CDR3 nucleotides read TGTGCCACCAGTGATTTTAATCGGGAGAGCACAGATACGCAGTATTTT.

The rearrangement uses TRBV15 and TRBJ1-4; TRBD1 might be the D (5 bases). Trimming shortened V by 5 bases and J by 6 bases, and 16 bases separated the two germline ends. CDR3 size: 15 residues. CDR1 is LNHNV, CDR2 YYDKDF, per germline (reference sequence). The CDR3 sequence: CATSPPGGEYEKLFF. CDR3 in DNA: TGTGCCACCAGCCCCCCGGGGGGGGAGTATGAAAAACTGTTTTTT.

The chain is built from TRBV6-4 and TRBJ1-5; no definite D call. The CDR3 length is 13 residues. V shed 6 bases and J shed 1 base, with 7 bases lying between them. Germline CDR1 reads MRHNA; CDR2 reads SNTAGT. The CDR3 loop is CASSSLSNQPQHF. The CDR3 region has the DNA TGTGCCAGCAGCTCTCTGAGCAATCAGCCCCAGCATTTT.

J is TRBJ2-2 and V is TRBV5-6, with D possibly matching TRBD2 (5 bases). Germline V CDR1 and CDR2: SGHDT, YYEEEE. The CDR3 has 14 residues. The germline V and J ends were trimmed by 0 bases and 5 bases, with 8 bases remaining between them. The CDR3 spells CASSLVSGTGELFF. DNA for the CDR3: TGTGCCAGCAGCTTGGTGTCGGGGACCGGGGAGCTGTTTTTT.

The chain employs TRBV19 and TRBJ1-2; D is perhaps TRBD1 (6 bases). V was clipped by 5 bases and J by 4 bases, with 11 bases between them. The germline V gene encodes CDR1 LNHDA and CDR2 SQIVND (reference sequence). This CDR3 comprises 13 residues. The CDR3 loop is CASSRMDSYGYTF. CDR3 bases: TGTGCCAGTAGTCGGATGGACAGCTATGGCTACACCTTC.

The chain carries TRBV5-6 and TRBJ1-2; D remains unclear. This CDR3 is built from 14 residues. Per the germline V gene, CDR1 is SGHDT and CDR2 is YYEEEE. V was trimmed by 5 bases and J by 4 bases, leaving 15 bases between them. The CDR3 sequence is CASSLRGRGYGYTF. DNA for the CDR3: TGTGCCAGCAGTTTAAGAGGGCGCGGCTATGGCTACACCTTC.

The chain is built from TRBV30 and TRBJ1-5, with 8 bases matching TRBD1. J gave up 4 bases and V 4 bases, and 3 bases lay outside the gene matches. This CDR3 has 13 amino acids. Germline V gene sequence: CDR1 GTSNPN, CDR2 SVGIG (reference sequence). CDR3 protein: CAWTRQGNQPQHF. CDR3 DNA: TGTGCCTGGACGAGACAGGGGAATCAGCCCCAGCATTTT.

The V and J genes are TRBV24-1 and TRBJ1-4; D is unclear. The CDR3 is 16 amino acids. Germline values: CDR1 KGHDR, CDR2 SFDVKD. V was cut by 5 bases and J by 6 bases, with 18 bases left in between. This chain's CDR3 is CATSARAAAGDEKLFF. The DNA of the CDR3 is TGTGCCACCAGTGCCCGAGCGGCAGCTGGGGATGAAAAACTGTTTTTT.

In its sample, this clone was seen a few times. The chain combines TRBV6-5 with TRBJ2-7; no firm D call. The germline CDR1 and CDR2 sequences are MNHEY and SVGAGI. V lost 2 bases to trimming and J lost 0 bases, with 11 bases between them. The length of the CDR3 is 15 residues. CDR3 sequence: CASSYGTALSYEQYF. Written as DNA, the CDR3 is TGTGCCAGCAGTTACGGAACAGCACTCTCCTACGAGCAGTACTTC.

V usage is TRBV7-9 and J usage is TRBJ2-5; D is undetermined. CDR3 size: 18 residues. V was cut by 7 bases and J by 4 bases, with 28 bases left in between. Looked up from germline, CDR1 is SEHNR and CDR2 is FQNEAQ (reference sequence). CDR3 bases: TGTGCCAGCACCTTGGATCTGTCCCCTCTGGAGTCGGGAGAGACCCAGTACTTC. It specifies CASTLDLSPLESGETQYF.

The CDR3 coding sequence is TGCGCCAGCAGCCAGGGACAAAGAAAGGAAAAACTGTTTTTT. Translation gives CASSQGQRKEKLFF. The genes are TRBV5-1 and TRBJ1-4, with D maybe TRBD1 (6 bases). V dropped 4 bases and J dropped 8 bases, with 15 bases sitting between them. The CDR3 has 14 residues. Per germline, CDR1 SGHRS and CDR2 YFSETQ. Combining the CDR3 with reference TRBV5-1 and TRBJ1-4 gives the whole variable domain KAGVTQTPRYLIKTRGQQVTLSCSPISGHRSVSWYQQTPGQGLQFLFEYFSETQRNKGNFPGRFSGRQFSNSRSEMNVSTLELGDSALYLCASSQGQRKEKLFFGSGTQLSVL.

The V and J genes are TRBV28 and TRBJ1-5; a weak D match, TRBD1 (5 bases). With 9 bases removed from V and 6 bases from J, the gap between germline ends came to 21 bases. Germline V gene lookup returns CDR1 MDHEN and CDR2 SYDVKM. The CDR3 loop spans 15 amino acids. The CDR3 reads CASIDRGSLFQPQHF. The DNA for the CDR3 is TGTGCCAGTATCGACAGAGGTTCCCTGTTTCAGCCCCAGCATTTT.

V usage is TRBV19 and J usage is TRBJ2-3; perhaps TRBD1 as D (5 bases). V lost 7 bases and J lost 2, with 16 bases in between. The CDR3 covers 15 residues. Per germline, CDR1 LNHDA and CDR2 SQIVND (reference sequence). The CDR3 here is CASTPGRAFTDTQYF. In nucleotides, the CDR3 is TGTGCCAGTACTCCCGGCAGGGCCTTCACAGATACGCAGTATTTT.

The V gene is TRBV5-6, the J gene TRBJ1-1; TRBD1 is a possible D gene (5 bases). The V end lost 3 bases, the J end lost 2 bases, and 14 bases lay between the germline ends. The CDR3 runs to 15 residues. From germline, CDR1 is SGHDT and CDR2 YYEEEE. DNA of the CDR3: TGTGCCAGCAGCTCCCCTAAGGACATAAACACTGAAGCTTTCTTT. Amino acids: CASSSPKDINTEAFF.

This chain uses TRBV5-4 with TRBJ2-5; 10 nucleotides line up with TRBD1. Germline V gene sequence: CDR1 SGHNT, CDR2 YYREEE (reference sequence). CDR3 length: 15 amino acids. V trimming: 4 bases; J trimming: 1 base; junction bases outside the gene matches: 4. The CDR3 DNA reads TGTGCCAGCAGCAAGTGGACAGGGGGCCAAGAGACCCAGTACTTC. Encoded protein: CASSKWTGGQETQYF.

The CDR3 DNA reads TGTGCCAGCAGCAAACGGACGACAGCAACCCACAATCAGCCCCAGCATTTT. Residues: CASSKRTTATHNQPQHF. The V and J genes are TRBV21-1 and TRBJ1-5; the table's D call of TRBD1 was not tested on the DNA. TRBV21-1 is recorded as a pseudogene. This CDR3 comprises 17 residues.

This chain joins TRBV7-9 and TRBJ2-1, with a weak D call TRBD1 (6 bases). The length of the CDR3 is 14 residues. In germline, CDR1 is SEHNR, CDR2 FQNEAQ (reference sequence). Trimming cost V 5 bases and J 12 bases, with 20 bases left between them. CDR3 amino acids: CASSPTGTHSGQFF. CDR3 DNA sequence: TGTGCCAGCAGCCCCACCGGGACACACAGTGGGCAGTTCTTC. Looking up the rest from reference TRBV7-9 and TRBJ2-1 gives the full variable domain: DTGVSQNPRHKITKRGQNVTFRCDPISEHNRLYWYRQTLGQGPEFLTYFQNEAQLEKSRLLSDRFSAERPKGSFSTLEIQRTEQGDSAMYLCASSPTGTHSGQFFGPGTRLTVL.

The V gene is TRBV5-4, the J gene TRBJ2-3, with D perhaps TRBD2 (5 bases). This CDR3 region has 16 residues. Germline CDR1 SGHNT, CDR2 YYREEE (reference sequence). The ends were cut back, 6 bases at V and 3 bases at J, with 20 bases in the middle. The CDR3 sequence: CASTTGVGVGTDTQYF. Written as DNA, the CDR3 is TGTGCCAGCACGACCGGGGTGGGCGTAGGAACAGATACGCAGTATTTT.

Here the CDR3 reads CASSYGQGYSPLHF. CDR3 bases: TGTGCCAGCAGCTACGGACAGGGGTATTCACCCCTCCACTTT. The chain links TRBV5-6 to TRBJ1-6; 9 nucleotides align to TRBD1. The CDR3 has 14 residues. The junction had 3 bases not matched to a gene; V was cut back by 3 bases and J by 8 bases. CDR1 is SGHDT, CDR2 YYEEEE, per germline.

J is TRBJ1-2 and V is TRBV12-3 or TRBV12-4; TRBD1 matches at 8 bases. V lost 6 bases and J lost 7; bases outside the gene matches: 7. The CDR3 length is 13 residues. CDR3 residues: CASRLDREGGYTF. In nucleotides, the CDR3 is TGTGCCAGCAGGTTGGACAGGGAAGGTGGCTACACCTTC.

The chain's CDR3 is CASSDQPGGGSPLHF. CDR3 bases: TGTGCCAGCAGCGACCAACCTGGGGGAGGCTCACCCCTCCACTTT. The V gene is TRBV11-2, the J gene TRBJ1-6; tentative D call: TRBD1 (5 bases). CDR1 SGHAT and CDR2 FQNNGV come from the germline V gene. CDR3 size: 15 residues. V was trimmed by 5 bases and J by 10 bases, leaving 18 bases between them.

V gene TRBV11-3 combines with J gene TRBJ2-3; D ambiguous. Trimming removed 5 bases at V and 5 bases at J, with 11 bases between. CDR3 length equals 13 residues. Germline V gene data show CDR1 as SGHNT and CDR2 as YENEEA. CDR3 loop: CASSPRREDTQYF. The CDR3 coding sequence is TGTGCCAGCAGCCCAAGAAGAGAAGATACGCAGTATTTT.

The rearrangement joins TRBV15 to TRBJ1-5, with a possible D match to TRBD1 (5 bases). This CDR3 has 16 amino acids. From germline, CDR1 is LNHNV and CDR2 YYDKDF (reference sequence). The V gene lost 0 bases and the J gene lost 4 bases, with 13 bases spanning the gap. CDR3 region: CATSRDSQNRNQPQHF. CDR3 nucleotide sequence: TGTGCCACCAGCAGAGATTCTCAAAACAGGAATCAGCCCCAGCATTTT.

The genes are TRBV18 and TRBJ1-3; no clear D gene. Germline values: CDR1 KGHSH, CDR2 LQKENI. The CDR3 loop spans 16 amino acids. Trimming removed 2 bases from V and 0 bases from J, with 11 bases in between. This CDR3 is CASSPTGGSSGNTIYF. In nucleotides, the CDR3 is TGTGCCAGCTCACCAACGGGAGGCAGCTCTGGAAACACCATATATTTT.

The CDR3 protein is CASGGTGRVTEAFF. CDR3 coding DNA: TGTGCCAGCGGCGGGACAGGGAGGGTCACTGAAGCTTTCTTT. The chain joins TRBV6-5 to TRBJ1-1; 9 nucleotides align to TRBD1. V was clipped by 8 bases and J by 4 bases; unmatched bases: 8. This CDR3 is 14 amino acids long. Germline V gene sequence: CDR1 MNHEY, CDR2 SVGAGI.